The source of this T cell receptor (beta chain) is a study of T cells after yellow fever vaccination (dated by TCRdb to between 2018 and 2021). About the investigation overall: Libraries from fractions with low cell numbers were prepared with the SMART-Seq v4 Ultra Low Input RNA kit. Bulk TCR alpha and beta repertoires were sequenced longitudinally to track T-cell clones before and after primary and booster YFV17D yellow fever vaccination. Two healthy male donors, one aged 18 to 30 and one aged 30 to 40 years, were included in the cohort. Bulk PBMC replicates and cell subsets were isolated from blood drawn at multiple timepoints before and after both primary and secondary immunization. Results and caveats for the whole study, not just this receptor: Because the study included only a couple of donors, the extent to which the findings can be generalized is limited. A small share of clonotypes was detected in both CD4 and CD8 compartments, with the overlap likely arising from convergent recombination. Because abundant contaminating clonotypes from the bulk population could be contained in FACS-sorted repertoires, computational filtering was required. After the booster, most of the clones that had expanded following primary vaccination were detected again (almost 98% of CD4 and around 90% of CD8), which suggests that memory was broadly maintained. Compared with the primary T-cell response, the secondary T-cell response was faster but weaker, reaching its peak on day 5 rather than on day 15.

As for this clonotype: It lacks a known antigen. No base qualities exist here, and no much larger clone lies one base off it.

TCR cDNA was made using 5'RACE template switching, a step that added a universal primer site and unique molecular identifiers. Priming for cDNA synthesis came from both the TCR alpha and TCR beta constant segments. Two PCR steps were used to amplify libraries, with sample barcodes and sequencing adapters being added in the second step. Sequencing of libraries was performed on Illumina HiSeq 2500 (2x100 bp) or NovaSeq (2x150 bp). The authors' pipeline ran thus. Demultiplexing of reads and collapsing into UMI consensus sequences were performed with MIGEC, and V(D)J alignment was carried out with MiXCR. Clonotypes responding to the vaccine were identified with edgeR on replicate PBMC samples, with the criteria of FDR below 0.01 and a log2 fold change above 5 up to day 15. Each bulk clonotype was labeled CD4 or CD8 based on which sequenced repertoire, CD4 or CD8, contained the clonotype at higher abundance. TCRdb reanalyzed the raw reads on its own, using fastp at Q25 for trimming and MiXCR for clone calling, and kept in-frame beta chains. CDR3 protein duplicates are merged, each entry listing the most common genes and DNA. TCRdb, not the original authors, processed these V and J calls. The sample yields 450,000 to 600,000 distinct CDR3 sequences; approximately 15% were counted once. The ten biggest clones cover over 12% of the sample.

Read against the paper, the sample's treatment or condition label means: live attenuated yellow fever vaccine strain. At every blood-draw timepoint, two biological replicates of bulk PBMCs were collected. A standard Ficoll-Paque protocol was used to isolate PBMCs from peripheral blood. TriZol was used to extract RNA from bulk PBMCs, CD4 and CD8 fractions, and dextramer-positive and dextramer-negative fractions. A distance of 4 bases separates the germline ends of V and J, which lose 1 base and 4 bases respectively. Including cysteine and phenylalanine, the CDR3 has 12 amino acids. The retained sequence is limited to the CDR3, 36 bases, with the frame set at the first base. CDR1 and CDR2, per the germline V gene, are SNHLY and FYNNEI.

The rearranged chain carries TRBV2 and TRBJ2-5, with no confident D gene call. Sample: PBMCs, taken on the day of the yellow fever booster vaccination. This sequence originates from a man younger than 40 who received the YFV17D yellow fever vaccine. The nucleotides are TGTGCCAGCAGTGAAGTTTTAGAGACCCAGTACTTC. This yields the protein CASSEVLETQYF.